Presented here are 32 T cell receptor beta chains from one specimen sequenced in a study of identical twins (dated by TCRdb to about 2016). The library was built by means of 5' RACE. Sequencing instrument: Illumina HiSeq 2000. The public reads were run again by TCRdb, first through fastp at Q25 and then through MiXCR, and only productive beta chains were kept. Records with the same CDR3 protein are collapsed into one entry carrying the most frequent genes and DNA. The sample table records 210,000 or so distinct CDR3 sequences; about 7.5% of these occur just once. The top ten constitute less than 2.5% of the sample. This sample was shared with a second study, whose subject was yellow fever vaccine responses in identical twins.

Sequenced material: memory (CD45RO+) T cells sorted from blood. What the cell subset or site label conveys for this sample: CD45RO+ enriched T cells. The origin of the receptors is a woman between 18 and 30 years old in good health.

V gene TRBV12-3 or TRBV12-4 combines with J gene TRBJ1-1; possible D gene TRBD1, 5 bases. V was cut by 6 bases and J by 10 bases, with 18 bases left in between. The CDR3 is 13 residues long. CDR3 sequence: CASSPNEGRGAFF. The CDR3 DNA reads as TGTGCCAGCAGCCCTAACGAGGGGCGAGGAGCTTTCTTT.

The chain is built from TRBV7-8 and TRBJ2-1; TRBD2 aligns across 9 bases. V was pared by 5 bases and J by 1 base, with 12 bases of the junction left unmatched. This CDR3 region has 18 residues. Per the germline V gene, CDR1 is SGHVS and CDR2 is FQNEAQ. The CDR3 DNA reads TGTGCCAGCAGCGAAAGAACCAAAACTAGCGGGTCCTACAATGAGCAGTTCTTC. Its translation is CASSERTKTSGSYNEQFF.

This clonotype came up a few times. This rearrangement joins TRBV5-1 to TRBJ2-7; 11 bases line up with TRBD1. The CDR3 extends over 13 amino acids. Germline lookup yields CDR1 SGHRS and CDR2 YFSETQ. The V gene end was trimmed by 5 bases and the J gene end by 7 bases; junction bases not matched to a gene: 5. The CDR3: CASRTGTGGEQYF. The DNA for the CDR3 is TGCGCCAGCAGAACCGGGACAGGGGGGGAGCAGTACTTC.

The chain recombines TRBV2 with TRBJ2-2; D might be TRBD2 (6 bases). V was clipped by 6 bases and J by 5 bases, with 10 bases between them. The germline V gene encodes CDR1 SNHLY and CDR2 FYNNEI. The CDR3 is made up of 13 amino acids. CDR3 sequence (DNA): TGTGCCAGCAGGGCTAGCGCAACCGGGGAGCTGTTTTTT. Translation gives CASRASATGELFF.

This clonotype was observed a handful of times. CDR3 loop: CASTLPGYNEQFF. CDR3 in DNA: TGTGCCAGCACCCTCCCGGGGTACAATGAGCAGTTCTTC. The chain couples TRBV28 to TRBJ2-1, with D tentatively TRBD2 (5 bases). Germline CDR1 reads MDHEN; CDR2 reads SYDVKM. The germline V and J ends were trimmed by 7 bases and 4 bases, with 11 bases remaining between them. This CDR3 spans 13 amino acids.

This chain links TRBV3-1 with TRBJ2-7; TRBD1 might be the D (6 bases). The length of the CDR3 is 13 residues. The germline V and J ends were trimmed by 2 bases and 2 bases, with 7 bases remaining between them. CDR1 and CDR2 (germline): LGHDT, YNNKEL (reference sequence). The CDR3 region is CASSQNRAYEQYF. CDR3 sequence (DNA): TGTGCCAGCAGCCAAAACAGGGCCTACGAGCAGTACTTC.

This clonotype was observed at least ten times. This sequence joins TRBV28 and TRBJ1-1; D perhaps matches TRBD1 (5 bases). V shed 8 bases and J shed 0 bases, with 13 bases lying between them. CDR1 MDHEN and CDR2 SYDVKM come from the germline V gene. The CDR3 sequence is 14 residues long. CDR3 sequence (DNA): TGTGCCAGCTCCGGCGGGGCTCTGAACACTGAAGCTTTCTTT. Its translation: CASSGGALNTEAFF.

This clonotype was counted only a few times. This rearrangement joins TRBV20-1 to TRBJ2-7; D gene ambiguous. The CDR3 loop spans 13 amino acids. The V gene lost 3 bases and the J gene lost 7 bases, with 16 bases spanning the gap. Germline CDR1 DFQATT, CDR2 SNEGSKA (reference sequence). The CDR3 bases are TGCAGTGCTAGTTTGGCATCCCGCGGAGAGCAGTACTTC. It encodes CSASLASRGEQYF.

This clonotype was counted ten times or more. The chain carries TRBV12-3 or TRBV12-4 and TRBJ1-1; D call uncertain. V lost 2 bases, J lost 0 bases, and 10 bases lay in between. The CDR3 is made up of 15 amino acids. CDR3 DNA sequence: TGTGCCAGCAGTTTATCAGGACTCATGAACACTGAAGCTTTCTTT. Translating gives CASSLSGLMNTEAFF.

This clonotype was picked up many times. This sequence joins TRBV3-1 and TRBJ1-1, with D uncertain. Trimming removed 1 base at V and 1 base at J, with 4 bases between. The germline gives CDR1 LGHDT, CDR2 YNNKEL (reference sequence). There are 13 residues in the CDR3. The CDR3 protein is CASSQGANTEAFF. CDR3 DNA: TGTGCCAGCAGCCAAGGGGCGAACACTGAAGCTTTCTTT.

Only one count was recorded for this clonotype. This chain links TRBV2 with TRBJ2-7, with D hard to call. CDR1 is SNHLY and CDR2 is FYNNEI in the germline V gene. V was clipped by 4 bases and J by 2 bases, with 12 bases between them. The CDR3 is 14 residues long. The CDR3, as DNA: TGTGCCAGCAGTGTCGGCAGTGCGACCTACGAGCAGTACTTC. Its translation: CASSVGSATYEQYF.

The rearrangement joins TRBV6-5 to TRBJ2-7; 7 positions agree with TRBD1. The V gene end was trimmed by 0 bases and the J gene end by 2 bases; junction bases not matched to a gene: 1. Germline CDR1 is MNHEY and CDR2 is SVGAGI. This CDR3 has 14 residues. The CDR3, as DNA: TGTGCCAGCAGTTACTCAGGGGGCCCCTACGAGCAGTACTTC. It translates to CASSYSGGPYEQYF.

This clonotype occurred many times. CDR3 DNA sequence: TGTGCCAGCAGCAAAGTTACAGGGGAGCTGTTTTTT. This translates into CASSKVTGELFF. The V gene is TRBV7-9, the J gene TRBJ2-2; D ambiguous. Trimming removed 5 bases at V and 8 bases at J, with 9 bases between. The germline V gene encodes CDR1 SEHNR and CDR2 FQNEAQ (reference sequence). The CDR3 runs 12 residues.

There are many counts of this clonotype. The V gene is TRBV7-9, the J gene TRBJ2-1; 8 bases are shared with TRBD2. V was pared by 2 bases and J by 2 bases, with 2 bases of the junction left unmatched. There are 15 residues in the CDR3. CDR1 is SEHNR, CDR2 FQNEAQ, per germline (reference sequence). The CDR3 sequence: CASSLPGGAYNEQFF. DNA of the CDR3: TGTGCCAGCAGCTTACCCGGGGGGGCCTACAATGAGCAGTTCTTC.

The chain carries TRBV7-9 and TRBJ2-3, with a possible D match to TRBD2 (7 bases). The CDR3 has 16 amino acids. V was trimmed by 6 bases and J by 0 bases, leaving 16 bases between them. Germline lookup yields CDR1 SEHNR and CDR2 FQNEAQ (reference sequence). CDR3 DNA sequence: TGTGCCAGCAGTCCCGAGGGGGGGAGAAGCACAGATACGCAGTATTTT. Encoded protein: CASSPEGGRSTDTQYF.

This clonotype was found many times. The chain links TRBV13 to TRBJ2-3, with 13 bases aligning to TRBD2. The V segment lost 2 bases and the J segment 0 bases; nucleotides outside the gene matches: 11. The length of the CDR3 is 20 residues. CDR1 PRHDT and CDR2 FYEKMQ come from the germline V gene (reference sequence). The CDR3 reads CASSLYRRTSGRASTDTQYF. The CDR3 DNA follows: TGTGCCAGCAGCTTATACCGTCGGACTAGCGGGAGAGCTAGCACAGATACGCAGTATTTT.

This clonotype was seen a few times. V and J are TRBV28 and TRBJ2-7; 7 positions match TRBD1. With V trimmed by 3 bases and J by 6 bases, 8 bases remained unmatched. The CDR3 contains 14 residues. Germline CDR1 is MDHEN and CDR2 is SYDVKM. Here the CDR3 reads CASSLLVGGAEQYF. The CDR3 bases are TGTGCCAGCAGTTTGTTGGTAGGGGGCGCCGAGCAGTACTTC.

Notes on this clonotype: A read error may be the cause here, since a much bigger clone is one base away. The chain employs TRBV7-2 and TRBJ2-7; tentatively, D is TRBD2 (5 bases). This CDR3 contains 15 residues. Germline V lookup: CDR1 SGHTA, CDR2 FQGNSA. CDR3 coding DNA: TGTGCCAGCAGCTTAGCCTCGGGAAGCTCCTACGAGGAGTACTTC. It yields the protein CASSLASGSSYEEYF.

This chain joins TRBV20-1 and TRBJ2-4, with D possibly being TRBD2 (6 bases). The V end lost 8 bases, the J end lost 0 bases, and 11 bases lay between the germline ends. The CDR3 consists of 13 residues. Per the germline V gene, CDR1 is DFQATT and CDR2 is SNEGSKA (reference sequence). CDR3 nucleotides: TGCAGTAGATTAGCGGTAGCCAAAAACATTCAGTACTTC. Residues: CSRLAVAKNIQYF.

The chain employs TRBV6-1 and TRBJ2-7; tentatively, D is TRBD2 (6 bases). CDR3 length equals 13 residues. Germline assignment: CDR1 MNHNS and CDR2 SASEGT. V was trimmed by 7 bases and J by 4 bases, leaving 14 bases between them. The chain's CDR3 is CASTMGLDYEQYF. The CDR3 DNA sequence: TGTGCCAGCACTATGGGACTGGATTACGAGCAGTACTTC.

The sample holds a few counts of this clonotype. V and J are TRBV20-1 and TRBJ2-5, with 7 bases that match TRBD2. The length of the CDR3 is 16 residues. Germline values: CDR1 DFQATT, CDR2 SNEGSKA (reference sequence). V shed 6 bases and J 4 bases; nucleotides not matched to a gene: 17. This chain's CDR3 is CSAPPAWSGVSETQYF. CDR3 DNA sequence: TGCAGTGCCCCCCCCGCCTGGAGCGGGGTATCAGAGACCCAGTACTTC.

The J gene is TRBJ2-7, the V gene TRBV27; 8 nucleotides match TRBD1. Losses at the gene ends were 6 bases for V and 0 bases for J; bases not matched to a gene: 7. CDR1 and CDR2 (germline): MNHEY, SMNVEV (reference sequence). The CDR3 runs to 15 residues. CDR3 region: CASSLRTGNSYEQYF. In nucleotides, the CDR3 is TGTGCCAGCAGCCTACGGACAGGGAACTCCTACGAGCAGTACTTC.

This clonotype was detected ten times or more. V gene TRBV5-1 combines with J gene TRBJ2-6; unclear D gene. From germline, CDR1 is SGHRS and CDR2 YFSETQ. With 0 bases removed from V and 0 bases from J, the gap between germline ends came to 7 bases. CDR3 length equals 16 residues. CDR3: CASSLDLPSGANVLTF. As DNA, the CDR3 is TGCGCCAGCAGCTTGGACCTTCCCTCTGGGGCCAACGTCCTGACTTTC.

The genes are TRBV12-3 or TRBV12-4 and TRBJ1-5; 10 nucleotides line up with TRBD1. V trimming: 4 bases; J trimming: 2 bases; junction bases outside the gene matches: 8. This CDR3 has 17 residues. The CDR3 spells CASSSRGTGVGNQPQHF. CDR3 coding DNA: TGTGCCAGCAGTTCCAGGGGGACAGGGGTAGGCAATCAGCCCCAGCATTTT.

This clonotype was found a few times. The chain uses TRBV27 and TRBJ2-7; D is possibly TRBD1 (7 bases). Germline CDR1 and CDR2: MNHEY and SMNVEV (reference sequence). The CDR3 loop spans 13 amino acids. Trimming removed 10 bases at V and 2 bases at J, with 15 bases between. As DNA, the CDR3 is TGTGCCACCGGGGGACAGAACGCCTACGAGCAGTACTTC. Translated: CATGGQNAYEQYF.

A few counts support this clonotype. CDR3 coding DNA: TGTGCCAGCAGCTTAGGAAGAACGAGCTCCTACAATGAGCAGTTCTTC. Protein sequence: CASSLGRTSSYNEQFF. The genes are TRBV6-5 and TRBJ2-1; D not resolved. Trimming removed 6 bases from V and 0 bases from J, with 15 bases in between. CDR3 length: 16 amino acids. Looked up from germline, CDR1 is MNHEY and CDR2 is SVGAGI.

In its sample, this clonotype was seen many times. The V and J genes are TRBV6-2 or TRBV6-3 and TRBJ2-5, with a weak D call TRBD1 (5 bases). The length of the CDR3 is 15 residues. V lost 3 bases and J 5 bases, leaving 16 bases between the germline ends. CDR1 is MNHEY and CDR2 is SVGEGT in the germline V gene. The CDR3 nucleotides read TGTGCCAGCAGTTATCCGGACGGCTCAGGGGAGACCCAGTACTTC. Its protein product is CASSYPDGSGETQYF.

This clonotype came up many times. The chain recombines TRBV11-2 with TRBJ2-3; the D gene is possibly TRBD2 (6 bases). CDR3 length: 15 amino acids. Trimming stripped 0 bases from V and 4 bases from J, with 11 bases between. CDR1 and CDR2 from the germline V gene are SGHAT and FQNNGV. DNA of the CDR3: TGTGCCAGCAGCTTAGAGCAGGGAGGCGCAGATACGCAGTATTTT. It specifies CASSLEQGGADTQYF.

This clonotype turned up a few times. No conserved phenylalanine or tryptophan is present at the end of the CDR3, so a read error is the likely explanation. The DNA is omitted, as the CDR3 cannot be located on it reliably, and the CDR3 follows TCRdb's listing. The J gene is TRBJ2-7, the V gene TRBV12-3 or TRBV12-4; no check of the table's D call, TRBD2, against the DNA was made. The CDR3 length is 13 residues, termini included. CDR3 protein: CASSLGSPNEPYS.

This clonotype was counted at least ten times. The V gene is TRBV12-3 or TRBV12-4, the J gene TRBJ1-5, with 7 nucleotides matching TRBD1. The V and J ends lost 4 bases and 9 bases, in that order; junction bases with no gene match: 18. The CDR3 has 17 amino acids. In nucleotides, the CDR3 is TGTGCCAGCAGTTACACGACAGGGAGCCCCCGCGGCCGGCCCCAGCATTTT. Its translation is CASSYTTGSPRGRPQHF.

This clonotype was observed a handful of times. The CDR3 DNA reads TGTGCCAGCAGGAAAGGGGGGGGGACAGATACGCAGTATTTT. It codes for CASRKGGGTDTQYF. V gene TRBV7-6 combines with J gene TRBJ2-3, with D tentatively TRBD2 (7 bases). The germline V gene encodes CDR1 SGHVS and CDR2 FNYEAQ. V was cut by 6 bases and J by 3 bases, with 13 bases left in between. The CDR3 length is 14 residues.

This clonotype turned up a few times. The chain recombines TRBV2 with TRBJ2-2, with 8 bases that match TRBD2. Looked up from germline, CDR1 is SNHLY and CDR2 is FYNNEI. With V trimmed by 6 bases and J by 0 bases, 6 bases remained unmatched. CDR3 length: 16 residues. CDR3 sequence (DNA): TGTGCCAGCAGGCGACTAGCGAATGCGAACACCGGGGAGCTGTTTTTT. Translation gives CASRRLANANTGELFF.